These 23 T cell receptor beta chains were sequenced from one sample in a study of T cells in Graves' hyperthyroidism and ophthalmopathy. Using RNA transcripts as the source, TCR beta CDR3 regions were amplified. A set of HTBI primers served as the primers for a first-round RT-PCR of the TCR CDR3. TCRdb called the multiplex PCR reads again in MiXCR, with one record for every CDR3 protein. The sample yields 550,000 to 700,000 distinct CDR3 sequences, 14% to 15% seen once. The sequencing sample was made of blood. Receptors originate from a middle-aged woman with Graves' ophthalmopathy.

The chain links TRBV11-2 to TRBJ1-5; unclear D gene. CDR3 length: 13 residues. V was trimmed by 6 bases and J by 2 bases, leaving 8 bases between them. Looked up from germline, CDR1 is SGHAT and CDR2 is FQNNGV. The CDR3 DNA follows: TGTGCCAGCAGTCGGAACCGCAATCAGCCCCAGCATTTT. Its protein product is CASSRNRNQPQHF.

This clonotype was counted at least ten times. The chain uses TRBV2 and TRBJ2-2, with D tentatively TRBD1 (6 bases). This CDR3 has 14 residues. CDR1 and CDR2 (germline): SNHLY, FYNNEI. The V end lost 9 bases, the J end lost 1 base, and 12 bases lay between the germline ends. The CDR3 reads CARQGRENTGELFF. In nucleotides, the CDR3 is TGTGCCAGACAGGGTCGCGAGAACACCGGGGAGCTGTTTTTT.

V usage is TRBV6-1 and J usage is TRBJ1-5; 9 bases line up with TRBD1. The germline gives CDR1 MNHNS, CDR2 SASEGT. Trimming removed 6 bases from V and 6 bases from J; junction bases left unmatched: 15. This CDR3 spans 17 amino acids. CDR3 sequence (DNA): TGTGCCAGCAGAAATCCGGGACAGGGTGGTTTCAGTCAGCCCCAGCATTTT. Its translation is CASRNPGQGGFSQPQHF.

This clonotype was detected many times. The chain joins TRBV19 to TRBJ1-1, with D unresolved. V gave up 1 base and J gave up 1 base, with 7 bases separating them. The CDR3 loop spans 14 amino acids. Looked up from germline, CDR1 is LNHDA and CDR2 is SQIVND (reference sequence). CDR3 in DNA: TGTGCCAGTAGTATAGGCCGGGGGAACACTGAAGCTTTCTTT. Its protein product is CASSIGRGNTEAFF.

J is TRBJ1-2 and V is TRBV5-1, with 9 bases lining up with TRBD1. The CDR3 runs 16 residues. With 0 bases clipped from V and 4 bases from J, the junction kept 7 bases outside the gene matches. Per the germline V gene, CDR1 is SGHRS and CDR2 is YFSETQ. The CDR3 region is CASSLDYVTGGYGYTF. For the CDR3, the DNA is TGCGCCAGCAGCTTGGATTATGTGACAGGGGGCTATGGCTACACCTTC.

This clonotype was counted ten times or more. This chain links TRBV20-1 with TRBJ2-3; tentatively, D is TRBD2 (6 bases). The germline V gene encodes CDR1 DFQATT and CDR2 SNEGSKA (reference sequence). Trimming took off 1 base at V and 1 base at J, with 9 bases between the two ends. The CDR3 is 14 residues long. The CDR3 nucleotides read TGCAGTGCTAGAGTGCCTAGCGGCACAGATACGCAGTATTTT. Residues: CSARVPSGTDTQYF.

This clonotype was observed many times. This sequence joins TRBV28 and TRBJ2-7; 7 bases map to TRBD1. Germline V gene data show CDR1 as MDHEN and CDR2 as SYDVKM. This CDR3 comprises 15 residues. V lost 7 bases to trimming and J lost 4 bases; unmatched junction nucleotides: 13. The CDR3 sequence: CASNVGQDKRYEQYF. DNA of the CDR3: TGTGCCAGCAACGTCGGACAGGATAAACGGTACGAGCAGTACTTC.

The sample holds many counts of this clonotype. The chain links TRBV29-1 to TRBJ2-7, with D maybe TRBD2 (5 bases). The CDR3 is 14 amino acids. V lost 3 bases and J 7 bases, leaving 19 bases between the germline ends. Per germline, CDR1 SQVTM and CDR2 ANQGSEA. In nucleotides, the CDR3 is TGCAGCGTTGAGGACTCCTCCGGGCGCAGAGAGCAGTACTTC. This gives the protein CSVEDSSGRREQYF.

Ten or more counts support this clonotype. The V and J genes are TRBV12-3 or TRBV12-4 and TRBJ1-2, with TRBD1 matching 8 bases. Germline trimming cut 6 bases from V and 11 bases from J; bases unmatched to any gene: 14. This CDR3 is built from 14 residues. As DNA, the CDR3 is TGTGCCAGCAGCAAATTACCGGGACAGGAAAAATACACCTTC. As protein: CASSKLPGQEKYTF.

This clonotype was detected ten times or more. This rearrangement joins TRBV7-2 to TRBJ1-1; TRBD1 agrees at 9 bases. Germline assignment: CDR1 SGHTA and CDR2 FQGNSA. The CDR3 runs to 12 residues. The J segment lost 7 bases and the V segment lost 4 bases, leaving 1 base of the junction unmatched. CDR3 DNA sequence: TGTGCCAGCAGCTGGACAGGGGTTGAAGCTTTCTTT. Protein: CASSWTGVEAFF.

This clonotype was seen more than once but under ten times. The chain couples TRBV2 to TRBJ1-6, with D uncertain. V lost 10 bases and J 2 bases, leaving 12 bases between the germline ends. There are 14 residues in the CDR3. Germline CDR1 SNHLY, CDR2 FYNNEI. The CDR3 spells CANPGVPYNSPLHF. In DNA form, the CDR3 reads TGTGCCAACCCGGGAGTTCCCTATAATTCACCCCTCCACTTT.

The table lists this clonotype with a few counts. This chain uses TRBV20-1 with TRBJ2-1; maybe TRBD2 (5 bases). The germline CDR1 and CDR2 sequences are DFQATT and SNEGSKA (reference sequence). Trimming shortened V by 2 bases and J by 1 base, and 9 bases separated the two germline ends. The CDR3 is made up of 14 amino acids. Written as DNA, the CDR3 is TGCAGTGCTAGATCGGGAATATCCTACAATGAGCAGTTCTTC. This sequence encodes CSARSGISYNEQFF.

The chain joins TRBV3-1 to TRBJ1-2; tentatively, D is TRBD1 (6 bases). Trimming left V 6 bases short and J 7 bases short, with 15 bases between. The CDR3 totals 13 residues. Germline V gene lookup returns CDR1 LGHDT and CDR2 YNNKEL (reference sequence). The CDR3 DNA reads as TGTGCCAGCAGTCCCACAGGGATGGTTGGCTACACCTTC. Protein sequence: CASSPTGMVGYTF.

In DNA form, the CDR3 reads TGTGCCAGCAGGAAATCAACTAGGAATACGCAGTATTTT. Amino acid sequence: CASRKSTRNTQYF. This sequence joins TRBV6-1 and TRBJ2-3, with D possibly being TRBD2 (5 bases). The V end was cut by 6 bases, the J end by 7 bases, with 14 bases between. The CDR3 is 13 residues long. Looked up from germline, CDR1 is MNHNS and CDR2 is SASEGT.

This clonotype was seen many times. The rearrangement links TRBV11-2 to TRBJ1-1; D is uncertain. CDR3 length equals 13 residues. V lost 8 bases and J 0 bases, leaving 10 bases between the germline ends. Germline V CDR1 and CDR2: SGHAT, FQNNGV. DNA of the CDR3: TGTGCCAGCTGCGAGACTTTGAACACTGAAGCTTTCTTT. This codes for CASCETLNTEAFF.

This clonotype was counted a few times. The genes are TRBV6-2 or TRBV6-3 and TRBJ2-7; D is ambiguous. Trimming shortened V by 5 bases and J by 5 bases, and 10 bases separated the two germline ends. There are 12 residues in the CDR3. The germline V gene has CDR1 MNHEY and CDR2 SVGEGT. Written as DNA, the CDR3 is TGTGCCAGCAGTGCCACCCCTCACGAGCAGTACTTC. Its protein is CASSATPHEQYF.

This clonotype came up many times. The CDR3 nucleotides read TGTGCCACTCAGATGCCCACTCAAATCATTCAGCCCCAGCATTTT. Translated: CATQMPTQIIQPQHF. The V and J genes are TRBV10-3 and TRBJ1-5; no reliable D call. CDR1 is ENHRY, CDR2 SYGVKD, per germline. This CDR3 spans 15 amino acids. Trimming left V 10 bases short and J 6 bases short, with 22 bases between.

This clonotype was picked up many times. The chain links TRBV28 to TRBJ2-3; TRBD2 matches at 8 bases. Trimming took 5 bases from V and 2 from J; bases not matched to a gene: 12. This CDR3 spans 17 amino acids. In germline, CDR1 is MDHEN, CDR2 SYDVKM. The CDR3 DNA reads TGTGCCAGCAGTCCACCGGGACTAGTATTAGACACAGATACGCAGTATTTT. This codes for CASSPPGLVLDTDTQYF.

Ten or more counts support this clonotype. The CDR3, as DNA: TGCGCCAGCAGCCAAGCCTATTCCCCAACCTACGAGCAGTACTTC. Its translation is CASSQAYSPTYEQYF. V gene TRBV4-1 combines with J gene TRBJ2-7; D not resolved. Germline values: CDR1 MGHRA, CDR2 YSYEKL. Between the trimmed V and J ends, which lost 1 base and 2 bases, there was a span of 12 bases. This CDR3 is built from 15 residues.

CDR3 coding DNA: TGTGCCAGCAGTCCGATCGACAGGGGCCAAAACACCGGGGAGCTGTTTTTT. It specifies CASSPIDRGQNTGELFF. The rearrangement uses TRBV12-3 or TRBV12-4 and TRBJ2-2, with 8 bases matching TRBD1. V lost 5 bases, J lost 2 bases, and 10 bases stayed unmatched. The length of the CDR3 is 17 residues.

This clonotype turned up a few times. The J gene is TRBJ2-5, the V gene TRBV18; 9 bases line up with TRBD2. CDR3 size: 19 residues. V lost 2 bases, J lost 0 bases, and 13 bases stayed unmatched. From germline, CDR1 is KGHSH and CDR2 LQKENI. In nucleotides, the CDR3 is TGTGCCAGCTCACCATACAGAAGCGGGAGGCCTTCGTACCAAGAGACCCAGTACTTC. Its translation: CASSPYRSGRPSYQETQYF.

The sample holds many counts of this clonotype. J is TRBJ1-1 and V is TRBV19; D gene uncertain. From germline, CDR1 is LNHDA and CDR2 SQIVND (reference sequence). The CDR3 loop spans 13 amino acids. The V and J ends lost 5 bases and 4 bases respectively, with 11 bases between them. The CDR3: CASSPMGGTEAFF. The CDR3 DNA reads TGTGCCAGTAGTCCCATGGGAGGCACTGAAGCTTTCTTT.

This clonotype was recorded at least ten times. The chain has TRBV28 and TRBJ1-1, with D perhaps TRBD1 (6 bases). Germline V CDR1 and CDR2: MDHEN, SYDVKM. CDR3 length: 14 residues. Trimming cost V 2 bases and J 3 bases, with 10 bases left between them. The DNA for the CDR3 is TGTGCCAGCAGTTTACAGCAGGGGTACACTGAAGCTTTCTTT. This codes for CASSLQQGYTEAFF.